The 22 T cell receptor beta chains given below trace back to one sample, sequenced in a study of T cells in Graves' hyperthyroidism and ophthalmopathy. The CDR3 regions of TCR beta were amplified from RNA transcripts. The TCR CDR3 was amplified in a first-round RT-PCR using the HTBI primer set. Each CDR3 protein is one row after TCRdb ran MiXCR on the multiplex PCR reads. The data contain under 400,000 distinct CDR3 sequences, about 15% of them singletons. Sequencing used blood. All receptors come from a man aged 30 to 39 with Graves' hyperthyroidism.

For the CDR3, the DNA is TGTGCCAGCACCTCCGACAGAAAATATGGCTACACCTTC. Translating gives CASTSDRKYGYTF. This rearrangement joins TRBV6-1 to TRBJ1-2, with a tentative D call TRBD1 (5 bases). The CDR3 extends over 13 amino acids. Germline CDR1 MNHNS, CDR2 SASEGT. Trimming shortened V by 7 bases and J by 5 bases, and 14 bases separated the two germline ends.

This clonotype was found many times. The V gene is TRBV5-1, the J gene TRBJ1-2; D might be TRBD1 (6 bases). With 2 bases removed from V and 1 base from J, the gap between germline ends came to 12 bases. CDR3 length equals 15 residues. Germline values: CDR1 SGHRS, CDR2 YFSETQ. CDR3 residues: CASSFSGHVNYGYTF. The CDR3 DNA is TGCGCCAGCAGCTTTTCGGGACACGTTAACTATGGCTACACCTTC.

There are many counts of this clonotype. The chain is built from TRBV28 and TRBJ1-1, with 7 bases lining up with TRBD1. The germline V gene has CDR1 MDHEN and CDR2 SYDVKM. The ends lost 2 bases at V and 5 bases at J; junction bases unmatched: 8. CDR3 length equals 15 residues. Here the CDR3 DNA reads TGTGCCAGCAGTTTAAGGAAGGGGGCACGGACTGAAGCTTTCTTT. It yields the protein CASSLRKGARTEAFF. The whole variable domain, filled in from reference TRBV28 and TRBJ1-1, reads DVKVTQSSRYLVKRTGEKVFLECVQDMDHENMFWYRQDPGLGLRLIYFSYDVKMKEKGDIPEGYSVSREKKERFSLILESASTNQTSMYLCASSLRKGARTEAFFGQGTRLTVV.

This clonotype was recorded a few times. The rearrangement uses TRBV19 and TRBJ2-1, with a possible D match to TRBD1 (7 bases). CDR1 LNHDA and CDR2 SQIVND come from the germline V gene (reference sequence). The CDR3 is 18 residues long. The ends were cut back, 1 base at V and 4 bases at J, with 20 bases in the middle. The CDR3 DNA sequence: TGTGCCAGTAGTATAGGACCCAGGGGGGAAGGCCTTTACAATGAGCAGTTCTTC. Encoded protein: CASSIGPRGEGLYNEQFF.

This clonotype was recorded a few times. This chain links TRBV20-1 with TRBJ1-2, with D unresolved. Trimming took 5 bases from V and 4 from J, leaving 8 bases between them. The CDR3 contains 11 residues. Germline CDR1 and CDR2: DFQATT and SNEGSKA (reference sequence). Here the CDR3 DNA reads TGCAGTGCTGGGCCCATCTATGGCTACACCTTC. It specifies CSAGPIYGYTF.

This clonotype occurred many times. The V and J genes are TRBV28 and TRBJ1-5; D is uncertain. Germline V gives CDR1 MDHEN, CDR2 SYDVKM. V lost 7 bases and J lost 6, with 13 bases in between. There are 13 residues in the CDR3. CDR3 residues: CASTPPLGQPQHF. The CDR3, as DNA: TGTGCCAGCACCCCGCCGTTGGGTCAGCCCCAGCATTTT.

This clonotype was recorded only once. It may be a read error: a sequence one base away is much more abundant. This chain joins TRBV5-6 and TRBJ1-1; perhaps TRBD1 as D (5 bases). Trimming took off 1 base at V and 0 bases at J, with 10 bases between the two ends. Germline V gene data show CDR1 as SGHDT and CDR2 as YYEEEE. This CDR3 spans 15 amino acids. The CDR3 nucleotides read TGTGCCAGCAGCTTGTACAGGATCATGAACACTGAAGCTTTCTTT. Translation gives CASSLYRIMNTEAFF.

This clonotype was counted many times. The V and J genes are TRBV29-1 and TRBJ2-5; TRBD1 agrees at 8 bases. CDR1 and CDR2 from the germline V gene are SQVTM and ANQGSEA. The trim removed 6 bases at V and 3 bases at J, leaving 6 bases unmatched. The length of the CDR3 is 13 residues. In DNA, the CDR3 is TGCAGCGTCAGGCCGGGACAGGAAGAGACCCAGTACTTC. Translation gives CSVRPGQEETQYF. The full variable domain, rest sourced from reference TRBV29-1 and TRBJ2-5, is SAVISQKPSRDICQRGTSLTIQCQVDSQVTMMFWYRQQPGQSLTLIATANQGSEATYESGFVIDKFPISRPNLTFSTLTVSNMSPEDSSIYLCSVRPGQEETQYFGPGTRLLVL.

For this clonotype: One end of the junction does not line up with germline, which may come from a read error. The rearrangement uses TRBV5-6 and TRBJ1-1; D call uncertain. This CDR3 is built from 13 residues. The V gene's germline CDR1 is SGHDT and CDR2 YYEEEE. CDR3 protein: CASSLKRNTGAFF. DNA of the CDR3: TGTGCCAGCAGCTTGAAGAGGAACACTGGAGCTTTCTTT. The full variable domain, completed using reference TRBV5-6 and TRBJ1-1, is DAGVTQSPTHLIKTRGQQVTLRCSPKSGHDTVSWYQQALGQGPQFIFQYYEEEERQRGNFPDRFSGHQFPNYSSELNVNALLLGDSALYLCASSLKRNTGAFFGQGTRLTVV.

This clonotype was observed many times. The V and J genes are TRBV6-1 and TRBJ1-3; D is unresolved. Germline values: CDR1 MNHNS, CDR2 SASEGT. Trimming pared 10 bases from V and 0 bases from J, leaving 13 bases between. The CDR3 is made up of 14 amino acids. Written as DNA, the CDR3 is TGTGCCACCCTGGAACGGATCTCTGGAAACACCATATATTTT. Its protein product is CATLERISGNTIYF.

The sample holds many counts of this clonotype. The chain couples TRBV29-1 to TRBJ1-1, with 9 positions matching TRBD1. The V and J ends lost 5 bases and 6 bases, in that order; junction bases with no gene match: 13. The CDR3 is 15 residues long. CDR1 is SQVTM and CDR2 is ANQGSEA in the germline V gene. CDR3 residues: CSVLYEGQGVAEAFF. In DNA form, the CDR3 reads TGCAGCGTTCTTTATGAGGGACAGGGAGTCGCTGAAGCTTTCTTT.

This clonotype turned up a few times. V gene TRBV5-6 combines with J gene TRBJ2-3, with no clear D. Per germline, CDR1 SGHDT and CDR2 YYEEEE. The CDR3 covers 14 residues. V shed 0 bases and J shed 3 bases, with 8 bases lying between them. CDR3 region: CASSLVRPTDTQYF. CDR3 coding DNA: TGTGCCAGCAGCTTGGTTCGGCCTACAGATACGCAGTATTTT.

This clonotype was seen a handful of times. This chain joins TRBV5-1 and TRBJ2-1; D remains ambiguous. CDR1 is SGHRS, CDR2 YFSETQ, per germline. This CDR3 is built from 11 residues. Between the trimmed V and J ends, which lost 0 bases and 15 bases, there was a span of 10 bases. The CDR3 nucleotides read TGCGCCAGCAGCTTGGGTGGGTGGTCGTTCTTC. Protein product: CASSLGGWSFF. Drawing the rest from reference TRBV5-1 and TRBJ2-1, the complete variable domain is KAGVTQTPRYLIKTRGQQVTLSCSPISGHRSVSWYQQTPGQGLQFLFEYFSETQRNKGNFPGRFSGRQFSNSRSEMNVSTLELGDSALYLCASSLGGWSFFGPGTRLTVL.

This clonotype has at least ten counts. The chain carries TRBV6-5 and TRBJ2-1, with 13 bases aligning to TRBD2. This CDR3 is 16 amino acids long. J gave up 7 bases and V 0 bases, and 3 bases lay outside the gene matches. CDR1 and CDR2 (germline): MNHEY, SVGAGI. The CDR3 DNA sequence: TGTGCCAGCAGTTACTCACTAGCGGGAGGGCTGAATGAGCAGTTCTTC. It encodes CASSYSLAGGLNEQFF.

With regard to this clonotype: A junction boundary mismatches the germline segment, possibly from a read error. V is TRBV20-1 and J is TRBJ2-1; D may match TRBD1 or TRBD2 (5 bases each). The CDR3 totals 11 residues. The germline gives CDR1 DFQATT, CDR2 SNEGSKA (reference sequence). The CDR3 reads CSAGTYNERFF. CDR3 nucleotide sequence: TGCAGTGCCGGGACCTACAATGAGCGGTTCTTC.

This clonotype was seen many times. The chain employs TRBV11-2 and TRBJ2-3, with D unclear. Trimming shortened V by 4 bases and J by 2 bases, and 4 bases separated the two germline ends. The germline V gene has CDR1 SGHAT and CDR2 FQNNGV. The CDR3 runs 12 residues. The CDR3 loop is CASSYATDTQYF. DNA of the CDR3: TGTGCCAGCAGCTACGCCACAGATACGCAGTATTTT.

This clonotype has more than one count but fewer than ten. The chain is built from TRBV4-2 and TRBJ1-1; TRBD1 agrees at 7 bases. Trimming at V came to 4 bases and at J to 3 bases, leaving 8 bases not matched to a gene. From germline, CDR1 is LGHNA and CDR2 YNFKEQ. This CDR3 is 15 amino acids long. The CDR3 DNA is TGTGCCAGCAGCCTTTTCCGGGACAGCCACACTGAAGCTTTCTTT. Its translation: CASSLFRDSHTEAFF.

The chain combines TRBV14 with TRBJ2-3, with D possibly being TRBD2 (5 bases). Trimming took 4 bases from V and 4 from J, leaving 21 bases between them. Germline V lookup: CDR1 SGHDN, CDR2 FVKESK. The CDR3 consists of 17 residues. The DNA of the CDR3 is TGTGCCAGCAGCCGCCGAACGGAGGCGTGGGCCCCAGATACGCAGTATTTT. Protein product: CASSRRTEAWAPDTQYF.

This clonotype has ten or more counts. V is TRBV5-4 and J is TRBJ1-1, with D possibly TRBD1 on 5 matching bases. Per the germline V gene, CDR1 is SGHNT and CDR2 is YYREEE (reference sequence). The CDR3 is 13 residues long. V shed 0 bases and J shed 8 bases, with 11 bases lying between them. For the CDR3, the DNA is TGTGCCAGCAGCTTGGCCGGGGGAGGAGAAGCTTTCTTT. This translates into CASSLAGGGEAFF.

This clonotype was recorded many times. The J gene is TRBJ2-5, the V gene TRBV3-1; maybe TRBD1 (5 bases). The CDR3 extends over 14 amino acids. V dropped 4 bases and J dropped 0 bases, with 9 bases sitting between them. CDR1 LGHDT and CDR2 YNNKEL come from the germline V gene (reference sequence). Here the CDR3 DNA reads TGTGCCAGCAGCCGAGCAGGGTACCAAGAGACCCAGTACTTC. Translating gives CASSRAGYQETQYF.

Many counts were recorded for this clonotype. The rearrangement joins TRBV12-3 or TRBV12-4 to TRBJ2-2; unclear D gene. The CDR3 consists of 12 residues. Trimming left V 6 bases short and J 6 bases short, with 8 bases between. The CDR3 DNA reads as TGTGCCAGCAGCCCCACCCCCGGGGAGCTGTTTTTT. Translating gives CASSPTPGELFF.

This clonotype showed up many times. The CDR3 DNA follows: TGTGCCAGCAGGGGGACTCTGGCCTCTGAGCAGTTCTTC. This translates into CASRGTLASEQFF. The chain recombines TRBV12-3 or TRBV12-4 with TRBJ2-1; D might be TRBD2 (6 bases). V dropped 6 bases and J dropped 9 bases, with 15 bases sitting between them. The CDR3 is 13 residues long.